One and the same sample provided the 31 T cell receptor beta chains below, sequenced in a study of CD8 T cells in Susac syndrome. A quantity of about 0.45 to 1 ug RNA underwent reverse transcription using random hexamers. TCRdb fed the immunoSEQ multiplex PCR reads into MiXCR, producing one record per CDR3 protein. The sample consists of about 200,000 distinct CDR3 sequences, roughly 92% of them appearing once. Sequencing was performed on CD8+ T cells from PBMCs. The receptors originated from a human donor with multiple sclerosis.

CDR3 in amino acids: CASSLGTEIYTGETQYF. The DNA for the CDR3 is TGTGCCAGCAGTTTAGGGACAGAAATTTATACGGGGGAGACCCAGTACTTC. This chain links TRBV12-3 or TRBV12-4 with TRBJ2-5, with a tentative D call TRBD1 (6 bases). V lost 1 base and J lost 5, with 20 bases in between. The CDR3 covers 17 residues.

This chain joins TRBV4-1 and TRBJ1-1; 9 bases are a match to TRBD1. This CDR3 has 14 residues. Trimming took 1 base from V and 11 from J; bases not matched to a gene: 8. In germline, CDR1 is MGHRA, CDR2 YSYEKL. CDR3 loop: CASSQVGGDRDAFF. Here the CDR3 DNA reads TGCGCCAGCAGCCAAGTGGGGGGGGACAGGGATGCTTTCTTT.

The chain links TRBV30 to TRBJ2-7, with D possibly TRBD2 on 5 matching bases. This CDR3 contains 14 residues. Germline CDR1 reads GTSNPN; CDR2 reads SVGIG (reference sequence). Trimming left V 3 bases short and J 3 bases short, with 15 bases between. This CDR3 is CAWRDSSAVYEQYF. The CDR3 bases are TGTGCCTGGAGGGACTCGTCCGCCGTCTACGAGCAGTACTTC.

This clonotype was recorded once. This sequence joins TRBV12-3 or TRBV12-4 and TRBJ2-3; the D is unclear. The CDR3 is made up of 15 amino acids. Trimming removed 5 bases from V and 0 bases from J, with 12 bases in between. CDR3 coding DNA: TGTGCCAGCAGTCCAGGATATTCTAGCACAGATACGCAGTATTTT. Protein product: CASSPGYSSTDTQYF.

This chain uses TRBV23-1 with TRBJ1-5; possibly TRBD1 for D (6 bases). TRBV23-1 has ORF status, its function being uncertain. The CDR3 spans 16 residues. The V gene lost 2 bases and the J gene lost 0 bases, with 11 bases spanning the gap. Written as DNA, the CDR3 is TGCGCCAGCAGTCAACAGGGGAATCATAGCAATCAGCCCCAGCATTTT. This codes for CASSQQGNHSNQPQHF.

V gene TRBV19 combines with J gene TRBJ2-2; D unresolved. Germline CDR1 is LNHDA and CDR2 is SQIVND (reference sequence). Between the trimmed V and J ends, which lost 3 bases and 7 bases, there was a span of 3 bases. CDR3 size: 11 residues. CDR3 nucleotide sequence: TGTGCCAGTAGTATGCTCGGGGAGCTGTTTTTT. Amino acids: CASSMLGELFF. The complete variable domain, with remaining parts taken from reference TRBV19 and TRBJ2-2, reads DGGITQSPKYLFRKEGQNVTLSCEQNLNHDAMYWYRQDPGQGLRLIYYSQIVNDFQKGDIAEGYSVSREKKESFPLTVTSAQKNPTAFYLCASSMLGELFFGEGSRLTVL.

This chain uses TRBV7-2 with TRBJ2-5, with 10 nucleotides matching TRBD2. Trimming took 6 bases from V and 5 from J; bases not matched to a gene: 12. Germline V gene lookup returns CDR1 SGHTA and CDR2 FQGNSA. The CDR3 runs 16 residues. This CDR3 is CASSYDWTSGPETQYF. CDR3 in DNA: TGTGCCAGCAGTTACGACTGGACTAGCGGTCCGGAGACCCAGTACTTC.

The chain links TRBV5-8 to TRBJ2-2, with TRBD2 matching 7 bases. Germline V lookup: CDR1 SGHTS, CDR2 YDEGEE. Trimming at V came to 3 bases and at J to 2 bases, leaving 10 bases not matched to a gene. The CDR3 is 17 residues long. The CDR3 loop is CASSSWTLAVNTGELFF. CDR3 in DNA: TGTGCCAGCAGCTCATGGACTCTAGCGGTCAACACCGGGGAGCTGTTTTTT.

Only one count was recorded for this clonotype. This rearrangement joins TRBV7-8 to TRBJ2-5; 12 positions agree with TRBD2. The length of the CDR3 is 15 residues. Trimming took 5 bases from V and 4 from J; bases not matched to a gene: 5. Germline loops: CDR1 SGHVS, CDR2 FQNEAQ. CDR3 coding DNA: TGTGCCAGCAGCCACCTAGCGGGGGGGCCAGAGACCCAGTACTTC. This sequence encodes CASSHLAGGPETQYF.

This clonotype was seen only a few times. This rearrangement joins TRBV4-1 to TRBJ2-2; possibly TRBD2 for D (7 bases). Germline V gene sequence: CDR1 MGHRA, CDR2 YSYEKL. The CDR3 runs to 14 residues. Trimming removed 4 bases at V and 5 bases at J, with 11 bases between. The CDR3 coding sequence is TGCGCCAGCAGCCCGGGGGGCTGGACCGGGGAGCTGTTTTTT. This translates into CASSPGGWTGELFF.

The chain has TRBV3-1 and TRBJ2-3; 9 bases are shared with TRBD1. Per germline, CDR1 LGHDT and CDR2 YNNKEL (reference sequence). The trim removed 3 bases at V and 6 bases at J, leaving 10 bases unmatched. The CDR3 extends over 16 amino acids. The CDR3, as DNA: TGTGCCAGCAGCCACGAGGGACAGGGTATCGGGGATACGCAGTATTTT. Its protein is CASSHEGQGIGDTQYF.

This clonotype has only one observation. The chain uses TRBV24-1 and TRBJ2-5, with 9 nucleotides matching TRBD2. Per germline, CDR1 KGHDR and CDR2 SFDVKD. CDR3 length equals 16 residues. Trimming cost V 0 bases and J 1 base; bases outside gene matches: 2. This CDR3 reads CATSDLRREGQETQYF. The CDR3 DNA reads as TGTGCCACCAGTGATTTGAGGCGGGAGGGCCAAGAGACCCAGTACTTC.

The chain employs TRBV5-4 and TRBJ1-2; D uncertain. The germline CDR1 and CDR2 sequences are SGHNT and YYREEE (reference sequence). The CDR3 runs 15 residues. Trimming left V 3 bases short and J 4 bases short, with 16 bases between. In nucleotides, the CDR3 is TGTGCCAGCAGCTGGGGTGCCCAGTCGGCCTATGGCTACACCTTC. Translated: CASSWGAQSAYGYTF.

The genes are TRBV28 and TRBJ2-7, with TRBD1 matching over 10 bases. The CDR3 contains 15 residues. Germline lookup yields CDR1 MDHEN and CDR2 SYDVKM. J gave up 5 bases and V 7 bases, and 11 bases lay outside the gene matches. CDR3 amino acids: CASNPRDRGGNEQYF. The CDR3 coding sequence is TGTGCCAGCAACCCCAGGGACAGGGGAGGTAACGAGCAGTACTTC.

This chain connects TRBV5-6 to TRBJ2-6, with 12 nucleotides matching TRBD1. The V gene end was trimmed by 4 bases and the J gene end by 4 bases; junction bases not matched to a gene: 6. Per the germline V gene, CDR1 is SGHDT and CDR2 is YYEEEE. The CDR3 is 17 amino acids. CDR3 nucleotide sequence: TGTGCCAGCAGCGAGCGGGACAGGGGGCTGGGGGCCAACGTCCTGACTTTC. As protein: CASSERDRGLGANVLTF.

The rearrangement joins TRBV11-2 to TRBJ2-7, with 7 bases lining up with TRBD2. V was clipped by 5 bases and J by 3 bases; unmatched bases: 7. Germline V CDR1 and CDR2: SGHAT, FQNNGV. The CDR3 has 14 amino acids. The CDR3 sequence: CASSQLGDYYEQYF. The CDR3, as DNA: TGTGCCAGCAGCCAACTCGGGGACTACTACGAGCAGTACTTC.

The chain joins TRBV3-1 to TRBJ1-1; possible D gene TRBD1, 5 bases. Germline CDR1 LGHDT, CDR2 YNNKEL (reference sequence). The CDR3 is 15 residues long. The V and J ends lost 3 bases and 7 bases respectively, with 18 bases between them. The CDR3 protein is CASSQSPGWRDEAFF. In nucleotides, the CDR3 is TGTGCCAGCAGCCAGTCCCCAGGGTGGCGGGATGAAGCTTTCTTT.

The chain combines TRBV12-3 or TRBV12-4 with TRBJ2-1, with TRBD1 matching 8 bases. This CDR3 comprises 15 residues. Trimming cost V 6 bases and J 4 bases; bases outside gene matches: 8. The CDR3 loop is CASRKTGTGYNEQFF. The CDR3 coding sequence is TGTGCCAGCAGAAAGACCGGGACAGGTTACAATGAGCAGTTCTTC.

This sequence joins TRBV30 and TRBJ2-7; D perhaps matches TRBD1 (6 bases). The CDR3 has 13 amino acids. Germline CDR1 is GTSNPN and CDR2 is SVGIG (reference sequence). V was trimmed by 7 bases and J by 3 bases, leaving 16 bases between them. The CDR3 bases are TGTGCCTTTAGAGAACAGGGTTACTACGAGCAGTACTTC. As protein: CAFREQGYYEQYF.

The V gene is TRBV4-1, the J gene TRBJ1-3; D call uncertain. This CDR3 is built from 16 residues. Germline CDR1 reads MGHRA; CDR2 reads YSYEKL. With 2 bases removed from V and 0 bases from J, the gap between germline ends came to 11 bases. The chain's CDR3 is CASSQKPGSSGNTIYF. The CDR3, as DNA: TGCGCCAGCAGCCAAAAACCCGGGAGCTCTGGAAACACCATATATTTT.

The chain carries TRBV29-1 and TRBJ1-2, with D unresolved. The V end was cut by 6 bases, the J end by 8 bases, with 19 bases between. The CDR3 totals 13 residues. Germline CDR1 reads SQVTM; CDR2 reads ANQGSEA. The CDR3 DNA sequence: TGCAGCGTCGCCGCGGGGAGGGCGAGAGGCTACACCTTC. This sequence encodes CSVAAGRARGYTF. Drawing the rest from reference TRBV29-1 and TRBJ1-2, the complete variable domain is SAVISQKPSRDICQRGTSLTIQCQVDSQVTMMFWYRQQPGQSLTLIATANQGSEATYESGFVIDKFPISRPNLTFSTLTVSNMSPEDSSIYLCSVAAGRARGYTFGSGTRLTVV.

CDR3 region: CASSGGGASIYEQYF. DNA of the CDR3: TGTGCCAGCAGCGGCGGGGGGGCCTCAATCTACGAGCAGTACTTC. This rearrangement joins TRBV11-2 to TRBJ2-7; 9 nucleotides line up with TRBD2. CDR3 length: 15 amino acids. Unmatched junction bases numbered 8, after V lost 5 bases and J lost 3 bases. The germline V gene encodes CDR1 SGHAT and CDR2 FQNNGV.

CDR3 in DNA: TGTGCCAGCGGTGAAGGGGGGCCCCAGCATTTT. It codes for CASGEGGPQHF. The chain employs TRBV9 and TRBJ1-5; a weak D match, TRBD1 (6 bases). This CDR3 spans 11 amino acids. CDR1 and CDR2 from the germline V gene are SGDLS and YYNGEE. V was trimmed by 7 bases and J by 9 bases, leaving 11 bases between them.

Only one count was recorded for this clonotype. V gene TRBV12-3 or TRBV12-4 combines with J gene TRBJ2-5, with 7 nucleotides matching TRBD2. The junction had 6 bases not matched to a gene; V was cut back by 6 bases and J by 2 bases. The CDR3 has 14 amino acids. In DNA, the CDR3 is TGTGCCAGCAGAAATATGGGAGGGCAAGAGACCCAGTACTTC. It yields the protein CASRNMGGQETQYF.

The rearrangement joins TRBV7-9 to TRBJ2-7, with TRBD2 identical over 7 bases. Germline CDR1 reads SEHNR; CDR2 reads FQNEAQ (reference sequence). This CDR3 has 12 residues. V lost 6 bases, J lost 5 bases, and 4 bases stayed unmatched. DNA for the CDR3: TGTGCCAGCAGAGGCGGGGGAGACGAGCAGTACTTC. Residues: CASRGGGDEQYF.

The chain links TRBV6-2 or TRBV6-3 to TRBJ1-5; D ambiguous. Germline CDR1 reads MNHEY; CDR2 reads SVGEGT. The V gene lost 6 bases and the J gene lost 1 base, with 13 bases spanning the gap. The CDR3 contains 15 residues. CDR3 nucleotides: TGTGCCAGCAGCATCGACCGCATGAGCAATCAGCCCCAGCATTTT. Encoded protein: CASSIDRMSNQPQHF.

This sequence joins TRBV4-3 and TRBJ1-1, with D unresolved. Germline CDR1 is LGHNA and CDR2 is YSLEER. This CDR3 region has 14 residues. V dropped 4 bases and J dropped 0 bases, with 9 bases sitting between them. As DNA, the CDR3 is TGCGCCAGCAGCCTGACCGAGTTGAACACTGAAGCTTTCTTT. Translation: CASSLTELNTEAFF.

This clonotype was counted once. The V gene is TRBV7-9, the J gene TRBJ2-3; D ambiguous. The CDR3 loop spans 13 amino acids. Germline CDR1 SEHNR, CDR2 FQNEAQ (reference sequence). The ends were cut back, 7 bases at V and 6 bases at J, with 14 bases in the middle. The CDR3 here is CASTLVERDTQYF. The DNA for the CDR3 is TGTGCCAGCACCCTAGTGGAGAGGGATACGCAGTATTTT.

Here the CDR3 DNA reads TGTGCCAGTAAATTAGCGGGGGGCTACAATGAGCAGTTCTTC. Its translation: CASKLAGGYNEQFF. The chain carries TRBV30 and TRBJ2-1; 10 bases map to TRBD2. The CDR3 runs to 14 residues. With 8 bases clipped from V and 3 bases from J, the junction kept 7 bases outside the gene matches. Germline CDR1 reads GTSNPN; CDR2 reads SVGIG (reference sequence).

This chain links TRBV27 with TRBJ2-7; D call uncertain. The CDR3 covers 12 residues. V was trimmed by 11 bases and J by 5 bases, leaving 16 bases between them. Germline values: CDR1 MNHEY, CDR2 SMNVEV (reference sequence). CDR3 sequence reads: CAAWDSWNEQYF. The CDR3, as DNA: TGTGCCGCCTGGGATTCGTGGAACGAGCAGTACTTC.

CDR3 protein: CASSSYGGETQYF. CDR3 sequence (DNA): TGTGCCAGCAGCTCCTACGGGGGAGAGACCCAGTACTTC. The chain has TRBV7-6 and TRBJ2-5; D may be TRBD2 (6 bases). There are 13 residues in the CDR3. V was pared by 4 bases and J by 4 bases, with 10 bases between. Germline V gene sequence: CDR1 SGHVS, CDR2 FNYEAQ.